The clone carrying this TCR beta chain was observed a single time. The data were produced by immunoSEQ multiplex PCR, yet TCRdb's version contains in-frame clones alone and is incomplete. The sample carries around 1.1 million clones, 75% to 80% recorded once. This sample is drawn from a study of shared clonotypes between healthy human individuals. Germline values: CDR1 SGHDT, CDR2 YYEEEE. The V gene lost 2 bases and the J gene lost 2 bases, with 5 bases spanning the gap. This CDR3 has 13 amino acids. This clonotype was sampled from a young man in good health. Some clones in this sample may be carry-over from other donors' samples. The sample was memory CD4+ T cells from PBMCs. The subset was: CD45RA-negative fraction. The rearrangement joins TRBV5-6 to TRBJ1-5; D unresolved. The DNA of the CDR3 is TGTGCCAGCAGCTTCTATCGCAATCAGCCCCAGCATTTT. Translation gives CASSFYRNQPQHF.